This TCR beta chain comes out of a study of glioma-infiltrating T cells. Study conclusions and caveats: Gliomas, especially low-grade, showed above-expected tissue-blood divergence; non-neoplastic patients showed below.

Looked up from germline, CDR1 is MGHRA and CDR2 is YSYEKL. The CDR3 covers 13 residues. As concerns this clonotype: Its specificity is unknown. This may stem from a read error, because a much larger clone lies one nucleotide away.

Amplification of TCR alpha and beta CDR3 regions from RNA used iRepertoire nested multiplex PCR. For one-step reverse transcription and amplification, 100-400 ng of tissue mRNA or PBMC total RNA was used. TCRdb itself ran the multiplex PCR reads through MiXCR, one entry per CDR3 protein. The data hold around 130,000 distinct CDR3 sequences, with under 30% observed a single time. The TCR was taken from a human donor with low-grade glioma or glioblastoma, undergoing nonglioma brain surgery, or in good health (not recorded which). The rearrangement links TRBV4-1 to TRBJ2-3, with D perhaps matching TRBD1 (6 bases). Material for sequencing was glioma tissue, nonneoplastic brain tissue, or PBMCs (not recorded which). The CDR3 DNA reads TGCGCCAGCAGCCAGTCAGGGGCGTGGACGCATTATTTT. Its protein product is CASSQSGAWTHYF.